This T cell receptor (beta chain) originates from a study of CD8+CD57+ T cells in acquired aplastic anemia (dated by TCRdb to 2017 to 2018). Turning to the overall study: On average, sorted CD4+ and CD8+ cells yielded 2.5 to 3.5 ug of extracted DNA, with a range of about 0.19 to 30 ug. CD8+CD57+ expansion was defined as a frequency above the mean frequency observed in healthy subjects. General study outcomes and caveats: Roughly 31 CD8+ CDR3 sequences were shared between patients and controls but appeared highly expressed in patients and within their immunodominant clones. No significant difference in CD8+ Simpson's diversity was found between patients and healthy controls (P=0.060).

In this sample, this clonotype turned up once. Its target antigen remains unknown. No much larger clone is present one base from it, and per-base qualities are unavailable. One read alone makes for weak evidence. Genomic DNA was used as template for profiling of TCR beta VDJ combinations and CDR3 sequences. TCR repertoire sequencing was run on an Illumina HiSeq 2000. On the authors' methods: Repertoires were assessed using TRBV/TRBJ rearrangement plots, CDR3 size and DJ length profiles, and Simpson's diversity index. The most abundant DNA sequence in the deep sequencing data was taken as the immunodominant clone. CDR3 amino acid sequences were screened for sharing across subjects and compared with published repertoires and the VDJdb database. The public reads were run again by TCRdb, first through fastp at Q25 and then through MiXCR, and only productive beta chains were kept. For every CDR3 protein sequence, its rows merge into one entry that carries the most common genes and DNA. TCRdb assigned the V and J calls; the authors' analysis was not used. The sample records hundreds of thousands of distinct CDR3 sequences, around 30% of which are singletons. Clones ranked in the top ten supply 0.8% to 0.85% of the sample.

The CDR3 runs 17 amino acids, cysteine and phenylalanine included. Only CDR3 DNA is held: 51 bases, read in frame from base 1. CDR1 and CDR2, looked up from the germline V gene (reference sequence), are MNHEY and SMNVEV. From V the trimming removes 2 bases and from J it removes 0 bases, while the gene matches leave 4 bases of the junction unaccounted for. Expansion of CD8+CD57+ cells had been shown by flow cytometry in the patients chosen for sequencing. All patients had severe acquired aplastic anemia diagnosed by International Study of Aplastic Anemia and Agranulocytosis and Camitta criteria. Patients had received no therapy at the time of blood sampling. The study deep-sequenced TCR repertoires of sorted CD4+ and CD8+ blood T cells from severe aplastic anemia patients and healthy subjects. Patients were enrolled under clinicaltrials.gov protocols 00001620, 01623167, 00001397, 00071045, 00081523 and 00961064 in the USA. Ficoll-Paque density gradient centrifugation was used to isolate peripheral blood mononuclear cells. Before DNA was extracted, CD4+ and CD8+ T cells were sorted using either FACS or magnetic beads.

Input material: sorted CD4+, CD8+, or CD8+CD57+ T cells (not recorded which) from PBMCs. The receptor chain draws on TRBV27 and TRBJ2-3, and 11 bases in between align with TRBD2. This sequence originates from a human donor with aplastic anemia. The nucleotide sequence is TGTGCCAGCAGTTTAAGTCCTAGCGGGGGGAGCACAGATACGCAGTATTTT. It specifies CASSLSPSGGSTDTQYF.